This TCR beta chain emerged from a study of technical replicates of blood from a few donors. TCRdb's copy holds only in-frame clones and misses some; the assay was immunoSEQ multiplex PCR. Of about 12,000 clones listed, approximately 94% are singletons. V gave up 5 bases and J gave up 11 bases; unmatched junction bases: 12. Germline-derived CDR1 and CDR2 are SGHAT and FQNNGV. The CDR3 runs to 14 residues. The chain is built from TRBV11-2 and TRBJ2-3; 8 bases map to TRBD2. This receptor was taken from a human donor in good health. The sample comprised PBMCs. CDR3 protein: CASSPSGSSRRQYF. CDR3 sequence (DNA): TGTGCCAGCAGCCCCAGCGGGAGTTCCAGGAGGCAGTATTTT.